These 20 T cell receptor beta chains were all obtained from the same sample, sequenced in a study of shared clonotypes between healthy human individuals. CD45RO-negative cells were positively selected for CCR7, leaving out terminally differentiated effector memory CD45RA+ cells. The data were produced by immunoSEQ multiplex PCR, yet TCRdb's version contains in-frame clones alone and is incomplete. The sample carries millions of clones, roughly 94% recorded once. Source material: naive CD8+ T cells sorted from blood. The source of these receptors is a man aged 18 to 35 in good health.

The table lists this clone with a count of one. CDR3 amino acids: CASSFSESGNNEQFF. CDR3 nucleotides: TGTGCCAGCAGTTTTTCCGAGTCGGGAAACAATGAGCAGTTCTTC. The rearrangement uses TRBV27 and TRBJ2-1; D is possibly TRBD2 (5 bases). Germline assignment: CDR1 MNHEY and CDR2 SMNVEV (reference sequence). The germline V and J ends were trimmed by 3 bases and 5 bases, with 14 bases remaining between them. The CDR3 covers 15 residues.

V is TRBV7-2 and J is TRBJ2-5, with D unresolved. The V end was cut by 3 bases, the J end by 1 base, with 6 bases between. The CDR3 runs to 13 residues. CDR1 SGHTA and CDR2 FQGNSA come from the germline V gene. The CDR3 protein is CASSFWVQETQYF. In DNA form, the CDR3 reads TGTGCCAGCAGCTTTTGGGTCCAAGAGACCCAGTACTTC.

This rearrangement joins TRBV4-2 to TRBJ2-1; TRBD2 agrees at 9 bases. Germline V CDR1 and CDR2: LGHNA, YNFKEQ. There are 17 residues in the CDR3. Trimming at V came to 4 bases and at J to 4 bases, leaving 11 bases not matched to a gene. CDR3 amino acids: CASSRSAAGGLYNEQFF. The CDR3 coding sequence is TGTGCCAGCAGCCGTTCGGCGGCGGGAGGGCTTTACAATGAGCAGTTCTTC.

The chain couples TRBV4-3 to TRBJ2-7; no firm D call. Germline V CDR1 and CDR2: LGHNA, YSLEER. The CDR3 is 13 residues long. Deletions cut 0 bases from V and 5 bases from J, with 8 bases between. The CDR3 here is CASSQDEAHEQYF. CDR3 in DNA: TGCGCCAGCAGCCAAGACGAGGCCCACGAGCAGTACTTC.

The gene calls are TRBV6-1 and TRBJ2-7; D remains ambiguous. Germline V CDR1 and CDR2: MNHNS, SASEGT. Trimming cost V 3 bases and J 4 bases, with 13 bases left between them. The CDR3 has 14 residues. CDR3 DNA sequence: TGTGCCAGCAGTGATGTGGCAGTATCATACGAGCAGTACTTC. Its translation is CASSDVAVSYEQYF.

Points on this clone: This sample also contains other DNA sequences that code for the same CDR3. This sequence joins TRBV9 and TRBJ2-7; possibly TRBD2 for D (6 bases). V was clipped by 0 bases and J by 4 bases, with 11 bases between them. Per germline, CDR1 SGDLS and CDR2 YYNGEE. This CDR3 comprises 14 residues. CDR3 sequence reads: CASSVGGEVYEQYF. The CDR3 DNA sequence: TGTGCCAGCAGCGTAGGAGGGGAGGTTTACGAGCAGTACTTC.

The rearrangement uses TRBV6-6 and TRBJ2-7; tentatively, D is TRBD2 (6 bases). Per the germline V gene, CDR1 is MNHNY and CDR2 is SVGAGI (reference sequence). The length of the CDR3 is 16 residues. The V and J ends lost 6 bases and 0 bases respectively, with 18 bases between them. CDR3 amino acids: CASSLIGLALSYEQYF. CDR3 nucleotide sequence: TGTGCCAGCAGCCTAATCGGGCTAGCGCTCTCCTACGAGCAGTACTTC.

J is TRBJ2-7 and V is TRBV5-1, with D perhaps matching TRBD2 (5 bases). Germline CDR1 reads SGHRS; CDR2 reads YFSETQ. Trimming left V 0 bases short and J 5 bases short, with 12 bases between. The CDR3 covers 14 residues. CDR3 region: CASSLDGGFNEQYF. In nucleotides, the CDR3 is TGCGCCAGCAGCTTGGACGGCGGGTTCAACGAGCAGTACTTC.

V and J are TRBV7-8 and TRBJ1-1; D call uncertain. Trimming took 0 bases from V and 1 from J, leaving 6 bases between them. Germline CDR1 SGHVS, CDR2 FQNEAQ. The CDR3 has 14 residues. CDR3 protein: CASSLAGPNTEAFF. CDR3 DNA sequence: TGTGCCAGCAGCTTAGCGGGCCCGAACACTGAAGCTTTCTTT.

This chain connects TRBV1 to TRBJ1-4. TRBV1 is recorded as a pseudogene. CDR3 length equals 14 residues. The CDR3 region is CTSSQGADNEKLFF. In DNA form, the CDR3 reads TGCACCAGCAGCCAAGGTGCCGATAATGAAAAACTGTTTTTT.

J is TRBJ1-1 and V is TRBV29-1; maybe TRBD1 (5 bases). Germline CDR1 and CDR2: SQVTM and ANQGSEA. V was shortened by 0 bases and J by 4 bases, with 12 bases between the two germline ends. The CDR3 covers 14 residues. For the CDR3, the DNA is TGCAGCGTTGAAGATTCAAGGGGCGGCACTGAAGCTTTCTTT. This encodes CSVEDSRGGTEAFF.

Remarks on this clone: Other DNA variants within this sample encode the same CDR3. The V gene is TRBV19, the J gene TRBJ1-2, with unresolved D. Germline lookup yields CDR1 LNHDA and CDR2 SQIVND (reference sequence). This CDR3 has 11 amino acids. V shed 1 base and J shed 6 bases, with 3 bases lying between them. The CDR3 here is CASSIGDGYTF. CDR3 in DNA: TGTGCCAGTAGTATAGGAGATGGCTACACCTTC.

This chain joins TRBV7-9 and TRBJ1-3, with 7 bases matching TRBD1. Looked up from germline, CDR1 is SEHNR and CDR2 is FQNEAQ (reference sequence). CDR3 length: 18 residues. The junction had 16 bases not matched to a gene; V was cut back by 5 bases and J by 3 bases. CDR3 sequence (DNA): TGTGCCAGCAGCCCACCCTCGGGGCCCGGGACAGTTGGAAACACCATATATTTT. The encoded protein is CASSPPSGPGTVGNTIYF.

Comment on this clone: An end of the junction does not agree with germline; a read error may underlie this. CDR3 nucleotides: TGTGCCAGCGGTTTATTGACCGGCGAGCAGTACTTC. It yields the protein CASGLLTGEQYF. V usage is TRBV27 and J usage is TRBJ2-7; D is undetermined. The CDR3 has 12 residues. Germline V gene data show CDR1 as MNHEY and CDR2 as SMNVEV (reference sequence).

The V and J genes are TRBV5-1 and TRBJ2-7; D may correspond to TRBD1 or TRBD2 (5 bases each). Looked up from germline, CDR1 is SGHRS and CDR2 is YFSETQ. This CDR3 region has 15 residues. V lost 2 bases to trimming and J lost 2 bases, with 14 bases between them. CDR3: CASSLRGADTYEQYF. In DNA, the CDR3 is TGCGCCAGCAGCTTACGAGGGGCAGACACCTACGAGCAGTACTTC.

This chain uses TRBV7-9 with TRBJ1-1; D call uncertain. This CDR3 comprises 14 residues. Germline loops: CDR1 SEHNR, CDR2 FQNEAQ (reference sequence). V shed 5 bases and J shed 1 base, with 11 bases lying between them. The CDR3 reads CASSPYVGNTEAFF. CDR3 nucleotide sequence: TGTGCCAGCAGCCCTTACGTTGGGAACACTGAAGCTTTCTTT.

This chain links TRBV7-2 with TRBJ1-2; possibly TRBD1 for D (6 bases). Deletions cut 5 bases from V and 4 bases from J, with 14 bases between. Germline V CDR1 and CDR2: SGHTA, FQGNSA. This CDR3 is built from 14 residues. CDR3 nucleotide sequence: TGTGCCAGCAGCCCGTCGGGGGCGGGCTATGGCTACACCTTC. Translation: CASSPSGAGYGYTF.

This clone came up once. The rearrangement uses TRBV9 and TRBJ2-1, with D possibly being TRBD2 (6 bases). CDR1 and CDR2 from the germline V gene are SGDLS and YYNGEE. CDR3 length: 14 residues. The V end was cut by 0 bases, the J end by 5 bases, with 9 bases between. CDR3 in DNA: TGTGCCAGCAGCGTAGGACTAGAAGACAATGAGCAGTTCTTC. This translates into CASSVGLEDNEQFF.

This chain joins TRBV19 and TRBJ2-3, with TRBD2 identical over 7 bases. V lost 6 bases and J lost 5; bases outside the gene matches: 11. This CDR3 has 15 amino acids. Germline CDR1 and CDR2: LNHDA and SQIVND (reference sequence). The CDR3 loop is CASSSRGERGDTQYF. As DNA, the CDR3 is TGTGCCAGTAGCAGCCGGGGGGAACGAGGAGATACGCAGTATTTT.

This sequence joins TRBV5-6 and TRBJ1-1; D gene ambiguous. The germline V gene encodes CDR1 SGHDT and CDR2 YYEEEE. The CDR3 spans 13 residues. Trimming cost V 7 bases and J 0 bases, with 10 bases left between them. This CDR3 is CASSDTMNTEAFF. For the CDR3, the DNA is TGTGCCAGCTCCGACACCATGAACACTGAAGCTTTCTTT.